Presented here are 31 T cell receptor beta chains from one specimen sequenced in a study of blood T cell repertoires in COVID-19. Assay: immunoSEQ multiplex PCR; the TCRdb copy retains only in-frame clones and omits some. The data hold a few hundred thousand clones, with roughly four fifths observed a single time. The sequenced sample consisted of peripheral blood. The receptors originated from a person aged 70 to 85 with COVID-19, enrolled during active disease.

The chain carries TRBV28 and TRBJ1-4; 8 nucleotides align to TRBD1. CDR3 length: 15 residues. CDR1 MDHEN and CDR2 SYDVKM come from the germline V gene. Trimming removed 5 bases from V and 4 bases from J; junction bases left unmatched: 6. The CDR3 sequence is CASSVTGDLNEKLFF. CDR3 nucleotides: TGTGCCAGCAGTGTGACAGGGGACCTTAATGAAAAACTGTTTTTT.

V usage is TRBV15 and J usage is TRBJ2-7; a weak D match, TRBD1 (5 bases). Trimming took off 1 base at V and 7 bases at J, with 14 bases between the two ends. CDR3 length: 14 amino acids. The germline CDR1 and CDR2 sequences are LNHNV and YYDKDF (reference sequence). The CDR3 loop reads CATSRGTYKGEQYF. CDR3 in DNA: TGTGCCACCAGCAGAGGGACCTATAAGGGGGAGCAGTACTTC.

This clone was detected only once. J is TRBJ1-6 and V is TRBV19; 9 bases are a match to TRBD1. The length of the CDR3 is 14 residues. Unmatched junction bases numbered 4, after V lost 4 bases and J lost 9 bases. In germline, CDR1 is LNHDA, CDR2 SQIVND (reference sequence). The chain's CDR3 is CASSNRQGGSPLHF. In DNA form, the CDR3 reads TGTGCCAGTAGTAATCGACAGGGGGGTTCACCCCTCCACTTT.

The chain links TRBV20-1 to TRBJ2-1; D may be TRBD2 (5 bases). V was shortened by 1 base and J by 10 bases, with 8 bases between the two germline ends. The CDR3 length is 11 residues. Germline lookup yields CDR1 DFQATT and CDR2 SNEGSKA (reference sequence). CDR3 nucleotides: TGCAGTGCTAGAGTACAGCGGGAGCAGTTCTTC. This translates into CSARVQREQFF.

The table lists this clone with a count of one. V usage is TRBV19 and J usage is TRBJ2-5; 11 positions match TRBD2. The V gene end was trimmed by 3 bases and the J gene end by 5 bases; junction bases not matched to a gene: 11. This CDR3 has 17 amino acids. Looked up from germline, CDR1 is LNHDA and CDR2 is SQIVND (reference sequence). In DNA, the CDR3 is TGTGCCAGTAGTATTAGCGGGACTAGCGGTGGGGGTGAGACCCAGTACTTC. It yields the protein CASSISGTSGGGETQYF.

This chain joins TRBV11-2 and TRBJ2-1, with D perhaps TRBD1 (5 bases). V lost 1 base and J lost 0, with 16 bases in between. The CDR3 extends over 18 amino acids. Germline lookup yields CDR1 SGHAT and CDR2 FQNNGV. The CDR3 DNA reads as TGTGCCAGCAGCTTAGTGAGGAACAGGCGCAGCTCCTACAATGAGCAGTTCTTC. Protein product: CASSLVRNRRSSYNEQFF.

The CDR3 region has the DNA TGTGCCAGCAGTCGAGGACTAGCGGGGGCCCAGTTCTTC. It specifies CASSRGLAGAQFF. This chain connects TRBV12-3 or TRBV12-4 to TRBJ2-1, with 13 nucleotides matching TRBD2. Trimming took 5 bases from V and 13 from J; bases not matched to a gene: 5. The CDR3 loop spans 13 amino acids.

This clone came up many times. V usage is TRBV19 and J usage is TRBJ1-3; 9 nucleotides match TRBD1. V dropped 3 bases and J dropped 8; count of bases not matched to a gene: 5. There are 14 residues in the CDR3. The germline V gene encodes CDR1 LNHDA and CDR2 SQIVND (reference sequence). CDR3 coding DNA: TGTGCCAGTAGTATCGCACAGGGGGCGTACACCATATATTTT. This encodes CASSIAQGAYTIYF.

The chain combines TRBV11-2 with TRBJ2-7; 8 bases fit TRBD1. Trimming at V came to 5 bases and at J to 9 bases, leaving 15 bases not matched to a gene. The CDR3 runs to 15 residues. Germline assignment: CDR1 SGHAT and CDR2 FQNNGV. The DNA of the CDR3 is TGTGCCAGCAGCAGCCCTCAGGGGGCCTCTGTATGGCAGTACTTC. It is translated as CASSSPQGASVWQYF.

The genes are TRBV5-1 and TRBJ1-2; D gene uncertain. The CDR3 has 14 amino acids. CDR1 and CDR2 (germline): SGHRS, YFSETQ. V was trimmed by 4 bases and J by 5 bases, leaving 15 bases between them. The CDR3 nucleotides read TGCGCCAGCAGCCCCGAAACCGGGTCGTATGGCTACACCTTC. Translating gives CASSPETGSYGYTF.

The chain carries TRBV10-2 and TRBJ2-2; D ambiguous. The germline V gene encodes CDR1 WSHSY and CDR2 SAAADI. The CDR3 has 13 amino acids. V dropped 5 bases and J dropped 7 bases, with 11 bases sitting between them. CDR3 protein: CASSSLEIGELFF. In DNA form, the CDR3 reads TGCGCCAGCAGTTCTCTAGAGATCGGGGAGCTGTTTTTT.

The chain combines TRBV7-2 with TRBJ2-3; 8 bases align to TRBD2. V dropped 6 bases and J dropped 2; count of bases not matched to a gene: 7. CDR3 length: 15 residues. Germline CDR1 is SGHTA and CDR2 is FQGNSA. The DNA for the CDR3 is TGTGCCAGCAGTGTAGCGGGACGACTCACAGATACGCAGTATTTT. This encodes CASSVAGRLTDTQYF.

This sequence joins TRBV9 and TRBJ1-2; TRBD1 matches 8 bases. Germline-derived CDR1 and CDR2 are SGDLS and YYNGEE. The V gene end was trimmed by 0 bases and the J gene end by 7 bases; junction bases not matched to a gene: 8. There are 15 residues in the CDR3. The CDR3 spells CASSVAWQGALGYTF. In nucleotides, the CDR3 is TGTGCCAGCAGCGTAGCTTGGCAGGGGGCGCTTGGCTACACCTTC.

The V gene is TRBV9, the J gene TRBJ1-5, with 7 bases identical to TRBD1. CDR3 length equals 13 residues. Germline V gene data show CDR1 as SGDLS and CDR2 as YYNGEE. V shed 5 bases, J shed 5 bases, and the junction held 4 bases outside the gene matches. This chain's CDR3 is CASSTGVDQPQHF. The DNA of the CDR3 is TGTGCCAGCAGTACAGGGGTGGATCAGCCCCAGCATTTT.

This clone was counted once. The CDR3 coding sequence is TGTGCCAGCAGCATGCAGGGCGGGAAGGAAAAACTGTTTTTT. Its protein product is CASSMQGGKEKLFF. This chain connects TRBV11-2 to TRBJ1-4; D may be TRBD1 (5 bases). The CDR3 spans 14 residues. Trimming took off 5 bases at V and 8 bases at J, with 15 bases between the two ends. Germline CDR1 SGHAT, CDR2 FQNNGV.

The V gene is TRBV20-1, the J gene TRBJ2-1, with 11 nucleotides matching TRBD2. Trimming at V came to 3 bases and at J to 5 bases, leaving 3 bases not matched to a gene. The CDR3 has 14 residues. CDR1 and CDR2 (germline): DFQATT, SNEGSKA (reference sequence). CDR3 nucleotide sequence: TGCAGTGCTAGTCCGGGACTAGCGGACAATGAGCAGTTCTTC. Translated: CSASPGLADNEQFF.

The chain links TRBV19 to TRBJ2-7, with TRBD1 matching 10 bases. Trimming at V came to 8 bases and at J to 2 bases, leaving 3 bases not matched to a gene. Germline CDR1 and CDR2: LNHDA and SQIVND (reference sequence). The CDR3 is 13 amino acids. The DNA of the CDR3 is TGTGCCAGTGGAGGACAGGGGGCCTACGAGCAGTACTTC. Amino acids: CASGGQGAYEQYF.

The gene calls are TRBV5-4 and TRBJ2-7; TRBD2 matches at 13 bases. Germline V gene lookup returns CDR1 SGHNT and CDR2 YYREEE (reference sequence). V gave up 4 bases and J gave up 8 bases; unmatched junction bases: 12. This CDR3 is built from 16 residues. The CDR3 reads CASSPGLAGPRGKQYF. CDR3 nucleotide sequence: TGTGCCAGCAGCCCGGGACTAGCGGGGCCTAGAGGAAAGCAGTACTTC.

The rearrangement uses TRBV29-1 and TRBJ2-5, with D uncertain. CDR3 size: 11 residues. V was trimmed by 5 bases and J by 5 bases, leaving 9 bases between them. Germline V gene sequence: CDR1 SQVTM, CDR2 ANQGSEA. DNA of the CDR3: TGCAGCGTTTACGAGAGTGAGACCCAGTACTTC. Translating gives CSVYESETQYF.

The chain couples TRBV5-1 to TRBJ2-2; D unclear. There are 11 residues in the CDR3. From germline, CDR1 is SGHRS and CDR2 YFSETQ. Trimming shortened V by 2 bases and J by 6 bases, and 2 bases separated the two germline ends. DNA of the CDR3: TGCGCCAGCAGCTTCGCCGGGGAGCTGTTTTTT. Residues: CASSFAGELFF. Full variable domain (remainder filled in from reference TRBV5-1 and TRBJ2-2): KAGVTQTPRYLIKTRGQQVTLSCSPISGHRSVSWYQQTPGQGLQFLFEYFSETQRNKGNFPGRFSGRQFSNSRSEMNVSTLELGDSALYLCASSFAGELFFGEGSRLTVL.

This clone was detected only a few times. The chain combines TRBV7-3 with TRBJ2-2, with 7 nucleotides matching TRBD1. Per germline, CDR1 SGHTA and CDR2 FQGTGA. The CDR3 has 14 amino acids. V lost 5 bases to trimming and J lost 7 bases; unmatched junction nucleotides: 7. CDR3 sequence: CASSPDRAGGELFF. CDR3 nucleotides: TGTGCCAGCAGCCCAGACAGGGCTGGCGGGGAGCTGTTTTTT.

Notes on this clone: At one of its ends the junction is not consistent with the germline gene, which may arise from a read error. The chain recombines TRBV12-3 or TRBV12-4 with TRBJ1-5; tentative D call: TRBD1 (6 bases). The CDR3 sequence is 13 residues long. In nucleotides, the CDR3 is TGTGCCAGCAGTAGGACAGCCAATCAGCCCCAACATTTT. Amino acids: CASSRTANQPQHF.

This sequence joins TRBV3-1 (or the pseudogene TRBV3-2) and TRBJ2-1; D unresolved. Germline CDR1 is LGHDT and CDR2 is YNNKEL (reference sequence). The CDR3 is made up of 14 amino acids. The V end was cut by 0 bases, the J end by 6 bases, with 9 bases between. The CDR3 loop reads CASSQDWRGNEQFF. The CDR3 bases are TGTGCCAGCAGCCAAGATTGGCGAGGCAATGAGCAGTTCTTC.

The chain carries TRBV3-1 (or the pseudogene TRBV3-2) and TRBJ1-6; D perhaps matches TRBD1 (6 bases). The CDR3 covers 17 residues. Germline V lookup: CDR1 LGHDT, CDR2 YNNKEL (reference sequence). Trimming removed 5 bases at V and 0 bases at J, with 14 bases between. For the CDR3, the DNA is TGTGCCAGCAGCTCCCCGGCAGGGGCCTCCTATAATTCACCCCTCCACTTT. This sequence encodes CASSSPAGASYNSPLHF.

The CDR3 DNA sequence: TGTGCCAGCAGTGAAGTATCGGGCACTGAAGCTTTCTTT. This sequence encodes CASSEVSGTEAFF. The chain links TRBV2 to TRBJ1-1; D gene ambiguous. Germline CDR1 is SNHLY and CDR2 is FYNNEI. The CDR3 consists of 13 residues. V shed 1 base and J shed 4 bases, with 7 bases lying between them. Looking up the rest from reference TRBV2 and TRBJ1-1 gives the full variable domain: EPEVTQTPSHQVTQMGQEVILRCVPISNHLYFYWYRQILGQKVEFLVSFYNNEISEKSEIFDDQFSVERPDGSNFTLKIRSTKLEDSAMYFCASSEVSGTEAFFGQGTRLTVV.

This sequence joins TRBV2 and TRBJ2-7; 7 positions agree with TRBD2. From germline, CDR1 is SNHLY and CDR2 FYNNEI. The CDR3 contains 15 residues. V shed 6 bases and J 4 bases; nucleotides not matched to a gene: 12. The DNA for the CDR3 is TGTGCCAGCAGCGGCGGGAGAGGCTCCAATTACGAGCAGTACTTC. Translating gives CASSGGRGSNYEQYF. Based on the CDR3 plus reference TRBV2 and TRBJ2-7, the full variable domain is EPEVTQTPSHQVTQMGQEVILRCVPISNHLYFYWYRQILGQKVEFLVSFYNNEISEKSEIFDDQFSVERPDGSNFTLKIRSTKLEDSAMYFCASSGGRGSNYEQYFGPGTRLTVT.

V gene TRBV6-1 combines with J gene TRBJ1-6, with 8 bases matching TRBD1. V dropped 3 bases and J dropped 10; count of bases not matched to a gene: 11. The CDR3 has 16 residues. Germline V gene data show CDR1 as MNHNS and CDR2 as SASEGT. CDR3 sequence (DNA): TGTGCCAGCAGTGAGGACGCAGGGGGCGCGTGGTCACCCCTCCACTTT. It codes for CASSEDAGGAWSPLHF.

The chain carries TRBV7-8 and TRBJ2-1, with 7 bases identical to TRBD2. The CDR3 has 17 amino acids. V lost 3 bases, J lost 0 bases, and 8 bases stayed unmatched. The V gene's germline CDR1 is SGHVS and CDR2 FQNEAQ. The CDR3: CASSFLAGGGSYNEQFF. The CDR3 bases are TGTGCCAGCAGCTTCTTAGCGGGCGGGGGCTCCTACAATGAGCAGTTCTTC.

The V gene is TRBV12-3 or TRBV12-4, the J gene TRBJ1-1; D is ambiguous. The CDR3 has 13 residues. Deletions cut 3 bases from V and 3 bases from J, with 8 bases between. CDR3 region: CASSFGRDTEAFF. CDR3 bases: TGTGCCAGCAGTTTCGGGAGGGACACTGAAGCTTTCTTT.

This chain uses TRBV28 with TRBJ2-5, with a possible D match to TRBD2 (5 bases). The CDR3 totals 16 residues. V was clipped by 1 base and J by 4 bases, with 16 bases between them. CDR1 MDHEN and CDR2 SYDVKM come from the germline V gene. In DNA, the CDR3 is TGTGCCAGCAGTTTATTCGGGTTGACGGGAAGAGAGACCCAGTACTTC. This sequence encodes CASSLFGLTGRETQYF.

This clone was counted only a few times. The chain combines TRBV20-1 with TRBJ1-6; D is unclear. Trimming removed 3 bases from V and 0 bases from J, with 18 bases in between. The CDR3 is made up of 18 amino acids. The germline V gene has CDR1 DFQATT and CDR2 SNEGSKA (reference sequence). The CDR3 nucleotides read TGCAGTGCTAGTCAGTGGCAGGAACCGAGCTCCTATAATTCACCCCTCCACTTT. Translation gives CSASQWQEPSSYNSPLHF.